This entry lists 9 T cell receptor beta chains sequenced from one sample in a study of T cells in Graves' hyperthyroidism and ophthalmopathy. Amplified TCR beta CDR3 regions came from RNA transcripts. RT-PCR in the first round (using the HTBI primer set) targeted the TCR CDR3. TCRdb fed the multiplex PCR reads into MiXCR, producing one record per CDR3 protein. The table shows under 350,000 distinct CDR3 sequences, with approximately 22% occurring only once. Sequencing used blood. These receptor sequences come from a woman aged 45-60 years with Graves' hyperthyroidism.

V is TRBV27 and J is TRBJ1-6; D uncertain. In germline, CDR1 is MNHEY, CDR2 SMNVEV (reference sequence). This CDR3 is built from 16 residues. V gave up 8 bases and J gave up 0 bases, with 14 bases separating them. CDR3 protein: CASRKFSSSYNSPLHF. CDR3 bases: TGTGCCAGCCGCAAATTTTCGAGCTCCTATAATTCACCCCTCCACTTT.

This clonotype has a count of ten or more. This rearrangement joins TRBV6-1 to TRBJ1-2, with 7 nucleotides matching TRBD1. CDR3 length equals 13 residues. V shed 5 bases, J shed 8 bases, and the junction held 8 bases outside the gene matches. CDR1 and CDR2 (germline): MNHNS, SASEGT. CDR3 residues: CASSRRQGKGYTF. Written as DNA, the CDR3 is TGTGCCAGCAGTAGAAGACAGGGTAAAGGCTACACCTTC.

This clonotype was detected once. CDR3 sequence (DNA): TGTGCCAGTAGTTTTTTCAGCGGTTCCTACGAGCAGTACTTC. Its protein is CASSFFSGSYEQYF. The V and J genes are TRBV19 and TRBJ2-7; D is perhaps TRBD2 (5 bases). V lost 5 bases, J lost 1 base, and 12 bases lay in between. The CDR3 sequence is 14 residues long. CDR1 LNHDA and CDR2 SQIVND come from the germline V gene (reference sequence). The whole variable domain, remainder taken from reference TRBV19 and TRBJ2-7, is DGGITQSPKYLFRKEGQNVTLSCEQNLNHDAMYWYRQDPGQGLRLIYYSQIVNDFQKGDIAEGYSVSREKKESFPLTVTSAQKNPTAFYLCASSFFSGSYEQYFGPGTRLTVT.

This clonotype was picked up many times. This chain links TRBV12-3 or TRBV12-4 with TRBJ1-3, with D possibly being TRBD1 (6 bases). There are 14 residues in the CDR3. With 2 bases removed from V and 8 bases from J, the gap between germline ends came to 13 bases. The CDR3 here is CASSLSDSLYTIYF. The CDR3 coding sequence is TGTGCCAGCAGTTTATCGGACAGTCTCTACACCATATATTTT.

The sample holds a few counts of this clonotype. The chain uses TRBV6-1 and TRBJ2-1; D gene ambiguous. V was clipped by 7 bases and J by 5 bases, with 15 bases between them. The germline gives CDR1 MNHNS, CDR2 SASEGT. This CDR3 has 14 amino acids. The CDR3, as DNA: TGTGCCAGCACCTGGCCAGGCGGCCACAATGAGCAGTTCTTC. Protein product: CASTWPGGHNEQFF.

The chain has TRBV12-3 or TRBV12-4 and TRBJ1-3; no firm D call. This CDR3 is 16 amino acids long. V gave up 6 bases and J gave up 0 bases, with 15 bases separating them. CDR3 bases: TGTGCCAGCAGGATAGTAGGAGGGAGCTCTGGAAACACCATATATTTT. Its translation is CASRIVGGSSGNTIYF.

This clonotype has a handful of counts. The V and J genes are TRBV6-1 and TRBJ1-3; the D is unclear. The CDR3 runs 14 residues. Germline-derived CDR1 and CDR2 are MNHNS and SASEGT. Trimming shortened V by 8 bases and J by 0 bases, and 11 bases separated the two germline ends. The CDR3 DNA is TGTGCCAGCGAAGCCGGGCGCTCTGGAAACACCATATATTTT. Translating gives CASEAGRSGNTIYF.

This clonotype was counted between two and nine times. The V and J genes are TRBV2 and TRBJ1-6, with 7 bases aligning to TRBD1. The junction had 3 bases not matched to a gene; V was cut back by 6 bases and J by 7 bases. The length of the CDR3 is 13 residues. CDR1 and CDR2 (germline): SNHLY, FYNNEI. The DNA of the CDR3 is TGTGCCAGCAGGAGAGGGGGCAATTCACCCCTCCACTTT. Its translation: CASRRGGNSPLHF. The whole variable domain, filled in from reference TRBV2 and TRBJ1-6, reads EPEVTQTPSHQVTQMGQEVILRCVPISNHLYFYWYRQILGQKVEFLVSFYNNEISEKSEIFDDQFSVERPDGSNFTLKIRSTKLEDSAMYFCASRRGGNSPLHFGNGTRLTVT.

This clonotype was detected ten times or more. The chain carries TRBV6-1 and TRBJ1-2, with D perhaps TRBD1 (6 bases). This CDR3 region has 15 residues. Trimming took 7 bases from V and 2 from J, leaving 17 bases between them. Germline CDR1 MNHNS, CDR2 SASEGT. The CDR3 reads CASTLQGLINYGYTF. The CDR3 nucleotides read TGTGCCAGCACCTTACAGGGTCTGATAAACTATGGCTACACCTTC.